Each of the 4 T cell receptor beta chains below was sequenced from the same sample in a study of blood T cells in healthy people across ages. Alongside a J-beta primer mix, a sample-barcoded 5' primer served in a second PCR lasting roughly 6 to 11 cycles. MiXCR, applied by TCRdb to the 5' RACE reads, yields one record per CDR3 protein. The sample holds 650,000 to 800,000 distinct CDR3 sequences; around 50% are singletons and the top ten take about 13%. Sequencing input: blood. These receptors were taken from a woman of 80 years or more in good health.

The chain carries TRBV29-1 and TRBJ2-7; a weak D match, TRBD1 (5 bases). Judging by the DNA end, TRBJ2-5 fits better; the J call may be wrong. The CDR3 sequence is 12 residues long. Per the germline V gene, CDR1 is SQVTM and CDR2 is ANQGSEA. The CDR3 DNA sequence: TGCAGCGTTGATTCAGGGTCAGAGACCCAGTACTTC. As protein: CSVDSGSETQYF.

This clonotype has at least ten counts. The chain links TRBV6-1 to TRBJ2-5, with unresolved D. Trimming removed 8 bases from V and 3 bases from J, with 13 bases in between. CDR1 MNHNS and CDR2 SASEGT come from the germline V gene. The CDR3 sequence is 13 residues long. The CDR3 sequence: CASGDLSKETQYF. The CDR3 DNA sequence: TGTGCCAGCGGAGACCTATCCAAAGAGACCCAGTACTTC.

The V gene is TRBV11-2, the J gene TRBJ1-6; no clear D gene. Trimming cost V 4 bases and J 5 bases, with 12 bases left between them. The germline gives CDR1 SGHAT, CDR2 FQNNGV. This CDR3 is 15 amino acids long. CDR3 region: CASSSRWANNSPLHF. The CDR3 DNA is TGTGCCAGCAGCTCCCGGTGGGCCAATAATTCACCCCTCCACTTT.

This chain links TRBV7-3 with TRBJ2-1, with TRBD2 matching over 10 bases. Matching the DNA end better, TRBJ2-7 makes the J call doubtful. The CDR3 extends over 17 amino acids. Germline CDR1 is SGHTA and CDR2 is FQGTGA. DNA for the CDR3: TGTGCCAGCAGCAAGAATAGCGGGGGGAGCTCCTACAATGAGCAGTACTTC. Residues: CASSKNSGGSSYNEQYF.